These 25 T cell receptor beta chains were all obtained from the same sample, sequenced in a study of blood T cell repertoires in COVID-19. Some clones are missing from TCRdb's copy, which holds only in-frame ones; the method was immunoSEQ multiplex PCR. The sample lists about 180,000 clones, roughly 84% occurring once. The sample comprised PBMCs or T cells enriched from blood (not recorded which). The receptors were gathered from a woman aged 45 to 65 who had recovered from COVID-19.

This clone has only a few counts. CDR3 residues: CASSIYRDTEAFF. CDR3 nucleotide sequence: TGTGCCAGTAGTATTTACCGGGACACTGAAGCTTTCTTT. The chain joins TRBV19 to TRBJ1-1; D ambiguous. The CDR3 totals 13 residues. From germline, CDR1 is LNHDA and CDR2 SQIVND (reference sequence). V was pared by 3 bases and J by 3 bases, with 8 bases between. Filled out from reference TRBV19 and TRBJ1-1, the complete variable domain reads DGGITQSPKYLFRKEGQNVTLSCEQNLNHDAMYWYRQDPGQGLRLIYYSQIVNDFQKGDIAEGYSVSREKKESFPLTVTSAQKNPTAFYLCASSIYRDTEAFFGQGTRLTVV.

This clone has a handful of counts. The J gene is TRBJ2-1, the V gene TRBV2; 12 bases map to TRBD2. Germline-derived CDR1 and CDR2 are SNHLY and FYNNEI. V lost 4 bases, J lost 9 bases, and 4 bases stayed unmatched. The CDR3 contains 14 residues. CDR3 coding DNA: TGTGCCAGCAGTGTGACTAGCGGGAGCGGTGAGCAGTTCTTC. As protein: CASSVTSGSGEQFF.

V gene TRBV24-1 combines with J gene TRBJ2-3; D perhaps matches TRBD1 (5 bases). In germline, CDR1 is KGHDR, CDR2 SFDVKD. The CDR3 loop spans 14 amino acids. Trimming took off 9 bases at V and 1 base at J, with 13 bases between the two ends. DNA of the CDR3: TGTGCCACCGAGGCCGGACACCGCACAGATACGCAGTATTTT. It codes for CATEAGHRTDTQYF.

The CDR3 here is CASRGGLLGEAFF. The CDR3 DNA follows: TGTGCCAGCAGGGGAGGTCTCCTGGGAGAAGCTTTCTTT. The V and J genes are TRBV7-9 and TRBJ1-1; no clear D. CDR3 length: 13 amino acids. Trimming cost V 6 bases and J 8 bases, with 16 bases left between them. Germline CDR1 SEHNR, CDR2 FQNEAQ (reference sequence).

At least ten counts were recorded for this clone. The rearrangement joins TRBV11-2 to TRBJ2-1; 10 bases are a match to TRBD2. The length of the CDR3 is 17 residues. V shed 5 bases, J shed 4 bases, and the junction held 11 bases outside the gene matches. Germline CDR1 is SGHAT and CDR2 is FQNNGV. Written as DNA, the CDR3 is TGTGCCAGCAGCGCAATAAGGACTAGCGGACCGTACAATGAGCAGTTCTTC. Residues: CASSAIRTSGPYNEQFF.

The gene calls are TRBV30 and TRBJ1-3; weak D call: TRBD1 (6 bases). The germline V and J ends were trimmed by 5 bases and 1 base, with 15 bases remaining between them. The V gene's germline CDR1 is GTSNPN and CDR2 SVGIG (reference sequence). This CDR3 has 15 amino acids. CDR3 residues: CAWGPFTGSGNTIYF. CDR3 coding DNA: TGTGCCTGGGGACCCTTTACAGGGTCTGGAAACACCATATATTTT.

This chain links TRBV12-5 with TRBJ2-3; 13 nucleotides align to TRBD2. The CDR3 loop spans 16 amino acids. The ends lost 6 bases at V and 0 bases at J; junction bases unmatched: 3. Germline CDR1 is LGHNT and CDR2 is FRNRAP. CDR3 amino acids: CASGTSGRPSTDTQYF. The CDR3 DNA sequence: TGTGCTAGTGGGACTAGCGGGAGGCCCAGCACAGATACGCAGTATTTT. The variable domain in full, with the rest retrieved from reference TRBV12-5 and TRBJ2-3, is DARVTQTPRHKVTEMGQEVTMRCQPILGHNTVFWYRQTMMQGLELLAYFRNRAPLDDSGMPKDRFSAEMPDATLATLKIQPSEPRDSAVYFCASGTSGRPSTDTQYFGPGTRLTVL.

This clone has only one observation. The DNA for the CDR3 is TGTGCCAGCAGCCAAGATTGGGCTAGCGGGAGCTACGAGCAGTACTTC. Its translation: CASSQDWASGSYEQYF. The J gene is TRBJ2-7, the V gene TRBV4-2; 10 bases match TRBD2. The length of the CDR3 is 16 residues. The J segment lost 3 bases and the V segment lost 0 bases, leaving 5 bases of the junction unmatched. Germline V CDR1 and CDR2: LGHNA, YNFKEQ.

The CDR3 spells CASSLARQGVSEAFF. CDR3 nucleotide sequence: TGTGCCAGCAGCCTCGCAAGACAGGGGGTCTCTGAAGCTTTCTTT. The rearrangement uses TRBV7-9 and TRBJ1-1; 9 bases line up with TRBD1. The germline gives CDR1 SEHNR, CDR2 FQNEAQ (reference sequence). The junction had 10 bases not matched to a gene; V was cut back by 5 bases and J by 6 bases. The CDR3 sequence is 15 residues long.

V and J are TRBV7-2 and TRBJ1-2; D gene uncertain. Germline CDR1 SGHTA, CDR2 FQGNSA. Trimming cost V 1 base and J 4 bases, with 13 bases left between them. CDR3 length: 15 residues. CDR3 coding DNA: TGTGCCAGCAGCTTAGGTCGAGGAACGACCTATGGCTACACCTTC. Protein product: CASSLGRGTTYGYTF.

V usage is TRBV5-1 and J usage is TRBJ1-6, with D unclear. The CDR3 extends over 15 amino acids. CDR1 is SGHRS, CDR2 YFSETQ, per germline. V was cut by 0 bases and J by 8 bases, with 12 bases left in between. The CDR3 nucleotides read TGCGCCAGCAGCTTGGTGGTCGGGAAGGATTCACCCCTCCACTTT. Amino acid sequence: CASSLVVGKDSPLHF.

This chain links TRBV7-2 with TRBJ1-2; D may be TRBD1 (5 bases). CDR1 SGHTA and CDR2 FQGNSA come from the germline V gene. V was clipped by 5 bases and J by 2 bases, with 15 bases between them. The CDR3 is 15 residues long. The CDR3 spells CASSGYRMWNYGYTF. The CDR3, as DNA: TGTGCCAGCAGCGGATACAGGATGTGGAACTATGGCTACACCTTC.

This clone was seen once. The chain links TRBV6-5 to TRBJ2-3, with 9 positions matching TRBD1. J was trimmed by 2 bases and V by 6 bases; bases with no gene match: 6. Germline-derived CDR1 and CDR2 are MNHEY and SVGAGI. The CDR3 consists of 15 residues. CDR3 DNA: TGTGCCAGCAGCCCCGGGACAGGGATCACAGATACGCAGTATTTT. It codes for CASSPGTGITDTQYF.

The gene calls are TRBV20-1 and TRBJ1-5; D is possibly TRBD1 (5 bases). The CDR3 has 15 amino acids. Trimming stripped 3 bases from V and 2 bases from J, with 14 bases between. The V gene's germline CDR1 is DFQATT and CDR2 SNEGSKA (reference sequence). The CDR3 DNA sequence: TGCAGTGCTAGTCCACAGGTTGATCGCAATCAGCCCCAGCATTTT. As protein: CSASPQVDRNQPQHF.

This clone was detected only once. This chain joins TRBV6-2 or TRBV6-3 and TRBJ2-7, with 8 nucleotides matching TRBD1. Losses at the gene ends were 5 bases for V and 0 bases for J; bases not matched to a gene: 6. CDR1 is MNHEY and CDR2 is SVGEGT in the germline V gene. The CDR3 has 15 residues. DNA of the CDR3: TGTGCCAGCAGTCGTTTACAGGGGGGCTCCTACGAGCAGTACTTC. Translated: CASSRLQGGSYEQYF.

The chain couples TRBV18 to TRBJ1-4; TRBD1 aligns across 9 bases. V lost 6 bases to trimming and J lost 7 bases; unmatched junction nucleotides: 6. CDR1 is KGHSH and CDR2 is LQKENI in the germline V gene. CDR3 length: 14 residues. This chain's CDR3 is CASSQGQGGEKLFF. CDR3 DNA sequence: TGTGCCAGCTCTCAGGGACAGGGAGGTGAAAAACTGTTTTTT.

The chain has TRBV6-6 and TRBJ1-5; D unclear. The CDR3 has 16 amino acids. Germline CDR1 and CDR2: MNHNY and SVGAGI (reference sequence). Trimming cost V 2 bases and J 2 bases, with 13 bases left between them. CDR3 nucleotide sequence: TGTGCCAGCAGTTACGGAGAGGGTTCCGGCAATCAGCCCCAGCATTTT. As protein: CASSYGEGSGNQPQHF.

The chain links TRBV5-6 to TRBJ1-1; perhaps TRBD1 as D (6 bases). The CDR3 has 15 residues. V was pared by 1 base and J by 3 bases, with 13 bases between. CDR1 is SGHDT, CDR2 YYEEEE, per germline. CDR3 region: CASSLYGQSYTEAFF. The CDR3 DNA reads TGTGCCAGCAGCTTGTACGGACAGTCGTACACTGAAGCTTTCTTT. The variable domain in full, with the rest retrieved from reference TRBV5-6 and TRBJ1-1, is DAGVTQSPTHLIKTRGQQVTLRCSPKSGHDTVSWYQQALGQGPQFIFQYYEEEERQRGNFPDRFSGHQFPNYSSELNVNALLLGDSALYLCASSLYGQSYTEAFFGQGTRLTVV.

This chain links TRBV5-1 with TRBJ2-6; D may be TRBD2 (6 bases). This CDR3 is built from 16 residues. In germline, CDR1 is SGHRS, CDR2 YFSETQ. V lost 0 bases, J lost 2 bases, and 9 bases lay in between. This CDR3 is CASSLGGAAGANVLTF. CDR3 bases: TGCGCCAGCAGCTTGGGCGGGGCGGCTGGGGCCAACGTCCTGACTTTC.

The rearrangement links TRBV7-3 to TRBJ2-1, with 15 bases matching TRBD2. V shed 2 bases and J 9 bases; nucleotides not matched to a gene: 8. The CDR3 sequence is 17 residues long. Per the germline V gene, CDR1 is SGHTA and CDR2 is FQGTGA. Here the CDR3 DNA reads TGTGCCAGCAGCTTATCCCCGGGACTAGCGGGAGGAGGTGAGCAGTTCTTC. Its protein product is CASSLSPGLAGGGEQFF.

The chain combines TRBV4-3 with TRBJ2-2, with 7 bases aligning to TRBD2. The ends lost 1 base at V and 4 bases at J; junction bases unmatched: 3. The CDR3 is 15 amino acids. Germline CDR1 and CDR2: LGHNA and YSLEER. CDR3 in DNA: TGCGCCAGCAGCCAAGTTGGCGGGGGCACCGGGGAGCTGTTTTTT. It yields the protein CASSQVGGGTGELFF.

The chain links TRBV30 to TRBJ1-2; TRBD1 might be the D (5 bases). CDR1 and CDR2 from the germline V gene are GTSNPN and SVGIG (reference sequence). Trimming took off 1 base at V and 7 bases at J, with 16 bases between the two ends. CDR3 length: 14 amino acids. The DNA for the CDR3 is TGTGCCTGGAGTGGAGTTACTTGGGGCCGTGGCTACACCTTC. Its protein product is CAWSGVTWGRGYTF.

The chain employs TRBV5-1 and TRBJ1-1; TRBD1 is a possible D gene (6 bases). The V gene's germline CDR1 is SGHRS and CDR2 YFSETQ. The CDR3 is 16 amino acids. V was shortened by 0 bases and J by 5 bases, with 17 bases between the two germline ends. CDR3 in DNA: TGCGCCAGCAGCTTGGAATCGGGGCTAGGGGGAACTGAAGCTTTCTTT. It specifies CASSLESGLGGTEAFF.

The V gene is TRBV7-9, the J gene TRBJ2-5; the match to TRBD2 covers 15 bases. Germline loops: CDR1 SEHNR, CDR2 FQNEAQ (reference sequence). This CDR3 contains 16 residues. Unmatched junction bases numbered 6, after V lost 5 bases and J lost 5 bases. The CDR3 nucleotides read TGTGCCAGCAGCCCCCCCGGACTAGCGGGAGGGGAGACCCAGTACTTC. Its translation: CASSPPGLAGGETQYF.

This rearrangement joins TRBV11-2 to TRBJ2-7; D gene uncertain. The CDR3 sequence is 13 residues long. Trimming left V 1 base short and J 3 bases short, with 7 bases between. Germline CDR1 is SGHAT and CDR2 is FQNNGV. CDR3 DNA sequence: TGTGCCAGCAGCTTAGTCGCACACTACGAGCAGTACTTC. It specifies CASSLVAHYEQYF.